This T cell receptor (beta chain) was sequenced during a study of T cell responses to AZD1222 COVID-19 vaccine. Study-level findings and limits: Among the donors, most were white British and more were female, and clonal diversity was possibly underestimated. An increase in Spike-specific TCR breadth and depth was observed after two AZD1222 doses.

Repertoires were generated with immunoSEQ multiplex PCR, while TCRdb's copy carries only in-frame clones and drops some. The sample yields under 250,000 clones, about 92% seen once. Of note for this clone: Antigen specificity is unknown.

The length of the CDR3 is 16 residues. Germline V lookup: CDR1 MNHEY, CDR2 SVGEGT. The J segment lost 7 bases and the V segment lost 5 bases, leaving 13 bases of the junction unmatched. The origin of this receptor is an adult in good health. The chain is built from TRBV6-2 or TRBV6-3 and TRBJ1-5; 8 bases line up with TRBD1. The sequencing used peripheral blood, collected on day 0 of MenACWY control vaccination. DNA of the CDR3: TGTGCCAGCAGTCCAAGCCTAACCAGGGGGCCCCAGCCCCAGCATTTT. Protein: CASSPSLTRGPQPQHF.